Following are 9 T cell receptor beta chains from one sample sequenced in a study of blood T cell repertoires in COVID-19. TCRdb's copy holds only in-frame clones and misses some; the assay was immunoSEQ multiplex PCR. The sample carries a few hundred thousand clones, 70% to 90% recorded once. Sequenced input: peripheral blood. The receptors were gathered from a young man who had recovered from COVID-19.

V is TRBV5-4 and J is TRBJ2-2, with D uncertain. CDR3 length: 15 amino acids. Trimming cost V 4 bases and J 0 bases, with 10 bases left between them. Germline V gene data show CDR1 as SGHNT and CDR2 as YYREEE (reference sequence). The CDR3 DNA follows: TGTGCCAGCAGCCCGACGACTGCGAACACCGGGGAGCTGTTTTTT. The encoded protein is CASSPTTANTGELFF.

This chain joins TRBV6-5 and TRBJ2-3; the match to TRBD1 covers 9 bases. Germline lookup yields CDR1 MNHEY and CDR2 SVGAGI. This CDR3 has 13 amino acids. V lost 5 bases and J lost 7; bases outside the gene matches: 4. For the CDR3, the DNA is TGTGCCAGCAGTACAGGGGGCTCTAATACGCAGTATTTT. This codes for CASSTGGSNTQYF.

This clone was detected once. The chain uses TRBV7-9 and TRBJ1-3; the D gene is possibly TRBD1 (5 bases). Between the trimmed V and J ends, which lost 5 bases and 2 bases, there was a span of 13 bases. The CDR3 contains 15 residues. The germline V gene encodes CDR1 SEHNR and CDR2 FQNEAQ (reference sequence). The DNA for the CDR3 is TGTGCCAGCAGCGGCGGGACCTTAGCTGGAAACACCATATATTTT. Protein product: CASSGGTLAGNTIYF.

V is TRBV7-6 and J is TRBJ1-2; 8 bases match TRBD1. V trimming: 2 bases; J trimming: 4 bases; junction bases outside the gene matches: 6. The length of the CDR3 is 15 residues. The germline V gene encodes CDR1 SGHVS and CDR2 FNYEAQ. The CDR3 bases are TGTGCCAGCAGCTTATCGGACAGGGTGGGCTATGGCTACACCTTC. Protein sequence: CASSLSDRVGYGYTF.

The chain's CDR3 is CASSPTQQGAGTEAFF. Here the CDR3 DNA reads TGTGCCAGCTCACCGACTCAACAGGGGGCTGGGACTGAAGCTTTCTTT. The chain uses TRBV18 and TRBJ1-1; 9 positions match TRBD1. Trimming cost V 3 bases and J 5 bases; bases outside gene matches: 10. The CDR3 has 16 amino acids. Germline loops: CDR1 KGHSH, CDR2 LQKENI.

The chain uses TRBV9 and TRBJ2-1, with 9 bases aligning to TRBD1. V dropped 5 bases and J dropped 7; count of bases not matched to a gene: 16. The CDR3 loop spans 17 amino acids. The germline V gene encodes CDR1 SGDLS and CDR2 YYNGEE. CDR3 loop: CASRASAGTGSLNEQFF. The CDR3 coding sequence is TGTGCCAGCAGGGCATCCGCCGGGACAGGGAGCTTGAATGAGCAGTTCTTC. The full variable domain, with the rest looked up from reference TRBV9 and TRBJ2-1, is DSGVTQTPKHLITATGQRVTLRCSPRSGDLSVYWYQQSLDQGLQFLIQYYNGEERAKGNILERFSAQQFPDLHSELNLSSLELGDSALYFCASRASAGTGSLNEQFFGPGTRLTVL.

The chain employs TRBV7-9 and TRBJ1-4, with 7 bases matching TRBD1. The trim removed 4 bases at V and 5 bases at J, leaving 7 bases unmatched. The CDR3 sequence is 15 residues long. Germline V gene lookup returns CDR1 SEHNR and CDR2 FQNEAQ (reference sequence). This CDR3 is CASSSGGQLNEKLFF. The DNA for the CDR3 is TGTGCCAGCAGCTCAGGGGGACAGTTAAATGAAAAACTGTTTTTT.

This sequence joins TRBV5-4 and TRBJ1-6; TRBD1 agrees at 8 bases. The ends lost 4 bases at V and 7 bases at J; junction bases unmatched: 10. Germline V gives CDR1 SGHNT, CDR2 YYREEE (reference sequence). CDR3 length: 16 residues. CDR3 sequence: CASSVRGRRGNSPLHF. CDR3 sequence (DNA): TGTGCCAGCAGCGTCAGGGGGCGCCGGGGGAATTCACCCCTCCACTTT.

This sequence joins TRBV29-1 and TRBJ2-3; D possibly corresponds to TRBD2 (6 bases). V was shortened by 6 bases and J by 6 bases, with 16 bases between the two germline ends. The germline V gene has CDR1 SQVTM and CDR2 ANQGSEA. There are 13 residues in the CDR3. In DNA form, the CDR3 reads TGCAGCGTGTTAACTAGCTGGCAGGATACGCAGTATTTT. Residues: CSVLTSWQDTQYF.